The rows below give T cell receptor beta chains drawn from one sample of a study of technical replicates of blood from several donors. Measured with immunoSEQ multiplex PCR; TCRdb has only the in-frame clones, and not every one. The data show around 83,000 clones, with roughly 92% seen just once and about 0.25% held by the top ten. The sample consisted of T cells isolated from PBMCs. These receptors all stem from a human donor in good health. CDR3s include the opening cysteine and the closing phenylalanine or tryptophan. The D gene is left open where the match is weak. Size is stated for part of the rows, as once, few or many counts, or as a class when the clone is expanded.

V gene: TRBV5-1
clone size: NA
J gene: TRBJ2-7
D gene: NA
CDR3 protein: CASRSWGLETYEQYF
CDR3 DNA: TGCGCCAGCAGGAGTTGGGGGCTAGAGACCTACGAGCAGTACTTC

V gene: TRBV19
clone size: NA
J gene: TRBJ1-1
D gene: NA
CDR3 protein: CASSDPWTDLMNTEAFF
CDR3 DNA: TGTGCCAGTAGTGACCCATGGACAGACCTCATGAACACTGAAGCTTTCTTT

V gene: TRBV27
clone size: NA
J gene: TRBJ1-2
D gene: NA
CDR3 protein: CASSLSRGAAGYTF
CDR3 DNA: TGTGCCAGCAGTTTATCGCGGGGGGCGGCTGGCTACACCTTC

V gene: TRBV28
clone size: NA
J gene: TRBJ2-7
D gene: NA
CDR3 protein: CASSKRTSSYEQYF
CDR3 DNA: TGTGCCAGCAGTAAGCGTACCAGCTCCTACGAGCAGTACTTC

V gene: TRBV28
clone size: once
J gene: TRBJ2-1
D gene: TRBD2
CDR3 protein: CASSFQRGNVYNEQFF
CDR3 DNA: TGTGCCAGCAGTTTTCAGCGGGGGAACGTATACAATGAGCAGTTCTTC

V gene: TRBV10-1
clone size: NA
J gene: TRBJ2-4
D gene: NA
CDR3 protein: CASSEGGAWNIQYF
CDR3 DNA: TGCGCCAGCAGTGAGGGGGGGGCATGGAACATTCAGTACTTC

V gene: TRBV29-1
clone size: NA
J gene: TRBJ1-2
D gene: NA
CDR3 protein: CSVEGTAGTYGYTF
CDR3 DNA: TGCAGCGTTGAAGGGACAGCGGGAACCTATGGCTACACCTTC

V gene: TRBV15
clone size: NA
J gene: TRBJ1-2
D gene: TRBD1
CDR3 protein: CATSSGGQGRYYGYTF
CDR3 DNA: TGTGCCACCAGTTCGGGGGGACAGGGGAGATACTATGGCTACACCTTC

V gene: TRBV30
clone size: NA
J gene: TRBJ2-7
D gene: NA
CDR3 protein: CAWSAGGAYEQYF
CDR3 DNA: TGTGCCTGGAGCGCCGGAGGGGCCTACGAGCAGTACTTC

V gene: TRBV4-2
clone size: once
J gene: TRBJ2-7
D gene: TRBD2
CDR3 protein: CASSQEERGGYEQYF
CDR3 DNA: TGTGCCAGCAGCCAAGAGGAGCGGGGGGGCTACGAGCAGTACTTC

V gene: TRBV11-3
clone size: NA
J gene: TRBJ1-1
D gene: NA
CDR3 protein: CASSNRWGGGVTEAFF
CDR3 DNA: TGTGCCAGCAGCAACCGCTGGGGGGGCGGGGTAACTGAAGCTTTCTTT

V gene: TRBV13
clone size: NA
J gene: TRBJ2-7
D gene: NA
CDR3 protein: CASSFKRGTYEQYF
CDR3 DNA: TGTGCCAGCAGCTTTAAGCGCGGCACCTACGAGCAGTACTTC

V gene: TRBV6-6
clone size: NA
J gene: TRBJ1-2
D gene: TRBD1
CDR3 protein: CASSTTGERYGYTF
CDR3 DNA: TGTGCCAGCAGTACCACAGGGGAAAGATATGGCTACACCTTC

V gene: TRBV5-6
clone size: NA
J gene: TRBJ2-2
D gene: NA
CDR3 protein: CASRTNPGNTGELFF
CDR3 DNA: TGTGCCAGCAGAACAAACCCGGGGAACACCGGGGAGCTGTTTTTT

V gene: TRBV6-6
clone size: once
J gene: TRBJ2-7
D gene: NA
CDR3 protein: CASSPHRVSDEQYF
CDR3 DNA: TGTGCCAGCAGTCCCCACAGGGTGAGCGACGAGCAGTACTTC

V gene: TRBV11-3
clone size: NA
J gene: TRBJ2-5
D gene: TRBD1
CDR3 protein: CASSLGQGAGETQYF
CDR3 DNA: TGTGCCAGCAGCTTAGGACAGGGGGCCGGAGAGACCCAGTACTTC

V gene: TRBV5-6
clone size: NA
J gene: TRBJ2-1
D gene: NA
CDR3 protein: CASRSTLTGLSSYNEQFF
CDR3 DNA: TGTGCCAGCAGATCTACCCTTACAGGGCTAAGCTCCTACAATGAGCAGTTCTTC

V gene: TRBV7-2
clone size: NA
J gene: TRBJ1-6
D gene: NA
CDR3 protein: CASSLYGVVHSPLHF
CDR3 DNA: TGTGCCAGCAGCTTATACGGGGTAGTCCATTCACCCCTCCACTTT

V gene: TRBV27
clone size: NA
J gene: TRBJ1-2
D gene: TRBD1
CDR3 protein: CASSLLGGTGNGYTF
CDR3 DNA: TGTGCCAGCAGTTTACTTGGGGGGACAGGGAATGGCTACACCTTC

V gene: TRBV4-1
clone size: NA
J gene: TRBJ1-1
D gene: NA
CDR3 protein: CASSRLTGPNTEAFF
CDR3 DNA: TGCGCCAGCAGCCGCCTGACAGGTCCGAACACTGAAGCTTTCTTT

V gene: TRBV10-1
clone size: NA
J gene: TRBJ2-5
D gene: TRBD2
CDR3 protein: CASSEQGGAGGQYF
CDR3 DNA: TGCGCCAGCAGTGAACAGGGAGGTGCGGGGGGCCAGTACTTC

V gene: TRBV9
clone size: NA
J gene: TRBJ2-7
D gene: NA
CDR3 protein: CASSVRGYRPIHEQYF
CDR3 DNA: TGTGCCAGCAGCGTCAGGGGTTACCGCCCTATTCACGAGCAGTACTTC

V gene: TRBV5-1
clone size: NA
J gene: TRBJ2-7
D gene: TRBD1
CDR3 protein: CASSYYGTGGREQYF
CDR3 DNA: TGCGCCAGCAGCTACTACGGGACAGGGGGCCGGGAACAGTACTTC

V gene: TRBV28
clone size: NA
J gene: TRBJ1-2
D gene: NA
CDR3 protein: CASSLTTERPHGYTF
CDR3 DNA: TGTGCCAGCAGCCTCACAACGGAGCGGCCTCATGGCTACACCTTC

V gene: TRBV7-6
clone size: NA
J gene: TRBJ2-1
D gene: NA
CDR3 protein: CASSLAETQGYNEQFF
CDR3 DNA: TGTGCCAGCAGCTTAGCGGAGACCCAGGGATACAATGAGCAGTTCTTC

V gene: TRBV11-2
clone size: once
J gene: TRBJ2-5
D gene: TRBD1
CDR3 protein: CASSTDRAETQYF
CDR3 DNA: TGTGCCAGCAGCACCGACAGGGCAGAGACCCAGTACTTC

V gene: TRBV6-6
clone size: NA
J gene: TRBJ1-3
D gene: TRBD1
CDR3 protein: CASRDRGLAPGNTIYF
CDR3 DNA: TGTGCCAGCAGGGACAGGGGGCTTGCTCCTGGAAACACCATATATTTT

V gene: TRBV4-1
clone size: NA
J gene: TRBJ2-5
D gene: NA
CDR3 protein: CASSQAETQYF
CDR3 DNA: TGCGCCAGCAGCCAGGCCGAGACCCAGTACTTC

V gene: TRBV5-1
clone size: NA
J gene: TRBJ1-1
D gene: TRBD1
CDR3 protein: CASSSGQMNTEAFF
CDR3 DNA: TGCGCCAGCAGCTCGGGACAGATGAACACTGAAGCTTTCTTT

V gene: TRBV7-2
clone size: NA
J gene: TRBJ2-7
D gene: NA
CDR3 protein: CASSDPPTESYEQYF
CDR3 DNA: TGTGCCAGCAGCGATCCGCCGACAGAAAGCTACGAGCAGTACTTC

V gene: TRBV28
clone size: NA
J gene: TRBJ1-5
D gene: TRBD1
CDR3 protein: CASSSHRGQPQHF
CDR3 DNA: TGTGCCAGCAGTTCCCACAGGGGACAGCCCCAGCATTTT

V gene: TRBV6-1
clone size: NA
J gene: TRBJ2-7
D gene: TRBD2
CDR3 protein: CASVSGGVYEQYF
CDR3 DNA: TGTGCCAGCGTGAGCGGGGGGGTCTACGAGCAGTACTTC

V gene: TRBV5-1
clone size: NA
J gene: TRBJ2-5
D gene: TRBD2
CDR3 protein: CASSPGLAGGYQETQYF
CDR3 DNA: TGCGCCAGCAGCCCGGGACTAGCGGGGGGGTACCAAGAGACCCAGTACTTC

V gene: TRBV19
clone size: NA
J gene: TRBJ1-2
D gene: TRBD1
CDR3 protein: CASSIRQGADHYGYTF
CDR3 DNA: TGTGCCAGTAGTATAAGGCAGGGGGCCGACCACTATGGCTACACCTTC

V gene: TRBV6-4
clone size: NA
J gene: TRBJ1-4
D gene: NA
CDR3 protein: CASSLTDPAPGKLFF
CDR3 DNA: TGTGCCAGCAGTTTGACAGATCCCGCCCCTGGAAAACTGTTTTTT